Listed here are 2 T cell receptor beta chains from one sample, sequenced in a study of T cells in Graves' hyperthyroidism and ophthalmopathy. Amplification targeted TCR beta CDR3 regions from RNA transcripts. During a first-round RT-PCR of the TCR CDR3, the HTBI primer set was used. TCRdb re-called the multiplex PCR reads through MiXCR, storing one row per CDR3 protein. The sample contains 500,000 to 650,000 distinct CDR3 sequences, 46% of which appear only once. The sample taken for sequencing was peripheral blood or thyroid tissue (not recorded which). These receptors were obtained from an adult woman with Graves' disease, either hyperthyroidism or ophthalmopathy (not recorded which).

The sample holds many counts of this clonotype. This chain connects TRBV20-1 to TRBJ1-5, with unresolved D. The V end was cut by 0 bases, the J end by 7 bases, with 16 bases between. Germline values: CDR1 DFQATT, CDR2 SNEGSKA (reference sequence). This CDR3 comprises 15 residues. The CDR3: CSARDLSGGGQPQHF. CDR3 nucleotides: TGCAGTGCTAGAGATCTATCTGGAGGAGGGCAGCCCCAGCATTTT.

This clonotype has a single count. The CDR3 loop reads CSATYRQVSYGYTF. The CDR3 bases are TGCAGTGCTACCTACCGACAGGTTTCCTATGGCTACACCTTC. V usage is TRBV20-1 and J usage is TRBJ1-2; TRBD1 might be the D (6 bases). With 4 bases removed from V and 4 bases from J, the gap between germline ends came to 16 bases. The CDR3 extends over 14 amino acids. Per germline, CDR1 DFQATT and CDR2 SNEGSKA (reference sequence).